The next 25 T cell receptor beta chains were all read from a single sample in a study of response to subunit inactivated influenza vaccine. TCRdb re-called the RT-PCR reads through MiXCR, storing one row per CDR3 protein. Of about 800,000 distinct CDR3 sequences listed, 21% are singletons. Sequenced material: PBMCs from blood, taken roughly 5 days after vaccination. These receptors were collected from a man in his forties or fifties who received an inactivated influenza vaccine.

This clonotype has a count of ten or more. This chain links TRBV6-5 with TRBJ2-5; 9 nucleotides match TRBD1. Trimming removed 4 bases from V and 2 bases from J; junction bases left unmatched: 5. The length of the CDR3 is 15 residues. The germline gives CDR1 MNHEY, CDR2 SVGAGI. The CDR3 DNA follows: TGTGCCAGCAGTTGGACAGGGGACGGACAAGAGACCCAGTACTTC. Its translation: CASSWTGDGQETQYF.

The genes are TRBV10-3 and TRBJ2-2, with D perhaps assigned TRBD1 or TRBD2 (6 bases each). Trimming cost V 3 bases and J 0 bases, with 14 bases left between them. Germline V lookup: CDR1 ENHRY, CDR2 SYGVKD. The length of the CDR3 is 17 residues. Written as DNA, the CDR3 is TGTGCCATCAGTGATGGACAGAGGAGGGCGAACACCGGGGAGCTGTTTTTT. Its translation: CAISDGQRRANTGELFF.

V usage is TRBV11-2 and J usage is TRBJ2-3; tentative D call: TRBD2 (5 bases). The CDR3 spans 15 residues. Looked up from germline, CDR1 is SGHAT and CDR2 is FQNNGV. Between the trimmed V and J ends, which lost 5 bases and 4 bases, there was a span of 16 bases. The CDR3 reads CASSLNSGIPDTQYF. The DNA for the CDR3 is TGTGCCAGCAGCCTTAACTCGGGAATTCCAGATACGCAGTATTTT.

The rearrangement uses TRBV7-2 and TRBJ2-5; 12 bases match TRBD2. Germline CDR1 and CDR2: SGHTA and FQGNSA. The CDR3 is made up of 16 amino acids. V dropped 3 bases and J dropped 9; count of bases not matched to a gene: 11. CDR3 amino acids: CASSLLGTSGLGAQYF. CDR3 nucleotides: TGTGCCAGCAGCTTGTTGGGGACTAGCGGGTTAGGGGCCCAGTACTTC.

The V call is TRBV29-1, the J call TRBJ1-2, with D possibly TRBD1 on 5 matching bases. Per germline, CDR1 SQVTM and CDR2 ANQGSEA. Between the trimmed V and J ends, which lost 6 bases and 8 bases, there was a span of 19 bases. The CDR3 is 13 amino acids. CDR3 protein: CSVGQPGPRGYTF. In DNA, the CDR3 is TGCAGCGTGGGGCAGCCGGGCCCAAGAGGCTACACCTTC.

This clonotype was seen repeatedly, ten times or more. This chain connects TRBV4-2 to TRBJ2-1; 12 bases are shared with TRBD2. V was pared by 1 base and J by 6 bases, with 4 bases of the junction left unmatched. Germline lookup yields CDR1 LGHNA and CDR2 YNFKEQ. The CDR3 spans 16 residues. CDR3 sequence (DNA): TGTGCCAGCAGCCAAGGGGCTAGCGGGAGGGGCAATGAGCAGTTCTTC. Protein product: CASSQGASGRGNEQFF.

This sequence joins TRBV20-1 and TRBJ2-1; 9 bases match TRBD1. The germline CDR1 and CDR2 sequences are DFQATT and SNEGSKA (reference sequence). The CDR3 loop spans 13 amino acids. The V segment lost 6 bases and the J segment 6 bases; nucleotides outside the gene matches: 6. The CDR3 nucleotides are TGCAGTGCCCAGACAGGGGGAGGCAATGAGCAGTTCTTC. It yields the protein CSAQTGGGNEQFF.

CDR3 in DNA: TGTGCCAGCAGCCCGGGGGGGGCGACCAAAAACATTCAGTACTTC. This translates into CASSPGGATKNIQYF. The chain has TRBV7-6 and TRBJ2-4, with 8 positions matching TRBD2. V was pared by 5 bases and J by 2 bases, with 5 bases of the junction left unmatched. Germline V lookup: CDR1 SGHVS, CDR2 FNYEAQ. The CDR3 extends over 15 amino acids.

J is TRBJ2-3 and V is TRBV5-1; D may be TRBD2 (5 bases). This CDR3 contains 16 residues. The V end lost 4 bases, the J end lost 1 base, and 16 bases lay between the germline ends. The germline V gene encodes CDR1 SGHRS and CDR2 YFSETQ. In DNA, the CDR3 is TGCGCCAGCAGCAGAACCGGGAAAGACGGCACAGATACGCAGTATTTT. Translating gives CASSRTGKDGTDTQYF.

The rearrangement links TRBV28 to TRBJ1-2; D ambiguous. The CDR3 totals 13 residues. Germline V gene lookup returns CDR1 MDHEN and CDR2 SYDVKM. V gave up 7 bases and J gave up 2 bases, with 11 bases separating them. CDR3 protein: CASTVTENYGYTF. In nucleotides, the CDR3 is TGTGCCAGCACCGTGACTGAGAACTATGGCTACACCTTC.

This chain connects TRBV10-3 to TRBJ1-6, with 8 bases identical to TRBD1. V shed 6 bases, J shed 8 bases, and the junction held 3 bases outside the gene matches. Germline V gene lookup returns CDR1 ENHRY and CDR2 SYGVKD. This CDR3 comprises 13 residues. CDR3 nucleotides: TGTGCCATCAGGGACAGGGTGGATTCACCCCTCCACTTT. Its protein product is CAIRDRVDSPLHF.

This clonotype was picked up a small number of times. The CDR3 spells CSATRRGARGDTQYF. CDR3 bases: TGCAGCGCGACGCGGCGGGGGGCACGCGGAGATACGCAGTATTTT. The V gene is TRBV29-1, the J gene TRBJ2-3; TRBD2 agrees at 8 bases. J was trimmed by 5 bases and V by 7 bases; bases with no gene match: 14. The CDR3 has 15 amino acids. Germline V gene data show CDR1 as SQVTM and CDR2 as ANQGSEA.

This sequence joins TRBV10-2 and TRBJ2-7; 8 nucleotides agree with TRBD2. After removal of 5 bases from V and 1 base from J, the junction contained 7 bases not matched to a gene. From germline, CDR1 is WSHSY and CDR2 SAAADI. The CDR3 contains 15 residues. CDR3 nucleotides: TGCGCCAGCAGTCGTAGCGGGATTAATTCCTACGAGCAGTACTTC. It is translated as CASSRSGINSYEQYF.

V gene TRBV25-1 combines with J gene TRBJ2-3; the match to TRBD2 covers 9 bases. The trim removed 3 bases at V and 4 bases at J, leaving 8 bases unmatched. This CDR3 is 16 amino acids long. Germline V gene lookup returns CDR1 MGHDK and CDR2 SYGVNS. CDR3 DNA: TGTGCCAGCAGTGAGGTTCTAGCGGGAAGTGCAGATACGCAGTATTTT. This gives the protein CASSEVLAGSADTQYF.

This clonotype was counted only a few times. CDR3 loop: CASTEDSYSNQPQHF. The CDR3 DNA reads TGTGCCAGCACCGAGGACAGCTATAGCAATCAGCCCCAGCATTTT. This chain links TRBV28 with TRBJ1-5, with a weak D call TRBD1 (6 bases). The CDR3 covers 15 residues. The V gene lost 7 bases and the J gene lost 0 bases, with 13 bases spanning the gap. In germline, CDR1 is MDHEN, CDR2 SYDVKM. Drawing the rest from reference TRBV28 and TRBJ1-5, the complete variable domain is DVKVTQSSRYLVKRTGEKVFLECVQDMDHENMFWYRQDPGLGLRLIYFSYDVKMKEKGDIPEGYSVSREKKERFSLILESASTNQTSMYLCASTEDSYSNQPQHFGDGTRLSIL.

The CDR3 coding sequence is TGTGCCAGCAGCTTAGAGGGACTAGCAGCATCAGAGACCCAGTACTTC. Residues: CASSLEGLAASETQYF. The chain couples TRBV7-9 to TRBJ2-5, with 9 positions matching TRBD2. With 1 base clipped from V and 4 bases from J, the junction kept 7 bases outside the gene matches. The CDR3 spans 16 residues. CDR1 is SEHNR, CDR2 FQNEAQ, per germline (reference sequence).

This clonotype has just a few counts. The V call is TRBV5-1, the J call TRBJ2-1, with 7 bases matching TRBD1. The V gene's germline CDR1 is SGHRS and CDR2 YFSETQ. V was clipped by 0 bases and J by 6 bases; unmatched bases: 9. This CDR3 is built from 16 residues. The CDR3 protein is CASSLERGRGGNEQFF. CDR3 nucleotide sequence: TGCGCCAGCAGCTTGGAGAGGGGGCGCGGTGGCAATGAGCAGTTCTTC.

The table lists this clonotype with a few counts. The gene calls are TRBV4-3 and TRBJ2-7, with a weak D call TRBD2 (5 bases). The V end lost 2 bases, the J end lost 3 bases, and 11 bases lay between the germline ends. The CDR3 extends over 14 amino acids. Germline V gene sequence: CDR1 LGHNA, CDR2 YSLEER. CDR3 nucleotides: TGCGCCAGCAGCCAATTTACGGGGAACTACGAGCAGTACTTC. Translation: CASSQFTGNYEQYF.

V gene TRBV3-1 combines with J gene TRBJ1-1, with D possibly being TRBD1 (6 bases). This CDR3 contains 14 residues. In germline, CDR1 is LGHDT, CDR2 YNNKEL (reference sequence). The CDR3 region has the DNA TGTGCAGCCCGGGCTAGGGGGGAGAACACTGAAGCTTTCTTT. This encodes CAARARGENTEAFF.

The chain recombines TRBV23-1 with TRBJ2-5, with 7 positions matching TRBD1. TRBV23-1 is flagged as an ORF with uncertain function. This CDR3 has 15 amino acids. After removal of 2 bases from V and 4 bases from J, the junction contained 7 bases not matched to a gene. CDR3 DNA: TGCGCCAGCAGTCAAACCCCAGGGGGTGGAGAGACCCAGTACTTC. Its translation: CASSQTPGGGETQYF.

This clonotype was found a few times. The chain carries TRBV25-1 and TRBJ2-7; D not certain. This CDR3 comprises 15 residues. Trimming took 5 bases from V and 3 from J, leaving 17 bases between them. CDR1 MGHDK and CDR2 SYGVNS come from the germline V gene. The CDR3 DNA is TGTGCCAGCAGTAAATCACTTACTGGCCGCTACGAGCAGTACTTC. Translation gives CASSKSLTGRYEQYF.

This clonotype came up a few times. The J gene is TRBJ1-1, the V gene TRBV20-1; possible D gene TRBD1, 5 bases. The CDR3 consists of 14 residues. Germline V gene data show CDR1 as DFQATT and CDR2 as SNEGSKA (reference sequence). Deletions cut 0 bases from V and 10 bases from J, with 18 bases between. The CDR3 here is CSARDLGTGSAAFF. CDR3 in DNA: TGCAGTGCTAGAGATCTGGGGACCGGGAGCGCAGCTTTCTTT.

This rearrangement joins TRBV19 to TRBJ1-1; D is unclear. Trimming took 5 bases from V and 2 from J, leaving 15 bases between them. This CDR3 has 15 amino acids. The V gene's germline CDR1 is LNHDA and CDR2 SQIVND (reference sequence). The CDR3 bases are TGTGCCAGTAGTGGTGGGCCAAAACAAAACACTGAAGCTTTCTTT. Residues: CASSGGPKQNTEAFF.

This CDR3 reads CASSLATSGIQAEQYF. CDR3 nucleotides: TGTGCCAGCTCACTAGCGACTAGCGGGATACAGGCCGAGCAGTACTTC. The J gene is TRBJ2-7, the V gene TRBV18; 11 bases are a match to TRBD2. The CDR3 sequence is 16 residues long. Germline V gene sequence: CDR1 KGHSH, CDR2 LQKENI. V was clipped by 4 bases and J by 6 bases; unmatched bases: 11.

V usage is TRBV5-5 and J usage is TRBJ1-1; D remains ambiguous. This CDR3 region has 14 residues. CDR1 and CDR2 from the germline V gene are SGHKS and YYEKEE (reference sequence). The V and J ends lost 3 bases and 0 bases respectively, with 9 bases between them. The CDR3: CASSSMQMNTEAFF. CDR3 bases: TGTGCCAGCAGCTCCATGCAGATGAACACTGAAGCTTTCTTT.